The 22 T cell receptor beta chains below were found in one sample sequenced in a study of identical twins. TCRdb re-called the 5' RACE reads through MiXCR, storing one row per CDR3 protein. The sample records 1.5 million to 2 million distinct CDR3 sequences, about 31% being singletons. Specimen: cord blood. All receptors come from a newborn girl in good health.

This clonotype was seen only a few times. This chain connects TRBV6-9 to TRBJ2-3; TRBD1 is a possible D gene (6 bases). The CDR3 spans 14 residues. The germline V gene has CDR1 MNHGY and CDR2 SVAAGI. Trimming shortened V by 6 bases and J by 6 bases, and 16 bases separated the two germline ends. CDR3 nucleotide sequence: TGTGCCAGCAGATCTACTACAGGGATTGATACGCAGTATTTT. Translation gives CASRSTTGIDTQYF.

The table lists this clonotype with a few counts. The genes are TRBV20-1 and TRBJ2-1, with D hard to call. With 4 bases removed from V and 6 bases from J, the gap between germline ends came to 13 bases. The germline V gene encodes CDR1 DFQATT and CDR2 SNEGSKA (reference sequence). The CDR3 totals 13 residues. In DNA form, the CDR3 reads TGCAGTGCTACTCGCCGGGTTGCCAATGAGCAGTTCTTC. This codes for CSATRRVANEQFF.

The V call is TRBV5-6, the J call TRBJ2-4; TRBD2 matches 7 bases. The CDR3 contains 18 residues. V shed 4 bases, J shed 1 base, and the junction held 14 bases outside the gene matches. CDR1 is SGHDT, CDR2 YYEEEE, per germline. CDR3 DNA sequence: TGTGCCAGCAGCCCGCCGTCTCTAGCGGTCGAGGCCAAAAACATTCAGTACTTC. Translating gives CASSPPSLAVEAKNIQYF.

J is TRBJ2-3 and V is TRBV20-1, with 11 bases identical to TRBD2. Trimming took 1 base from V and 2 from J; bases not matched to a gene: 5. Per germline, CDR1 DFQATT and CDR2 SNEGSKA (reference sequence). This CDR3 contains 16 residues. DNA of the CDR3: TGCAGTGCTAGAGTCGGTAGCGGGAGGGCCACAGATACGCAGTATTTT. Translating it yields CSARVGSGRATDTQYF.

The chain combines TRBV4-1 with TRBJ2-3; 9 bases match TRBD1. The CDR3 totals 15 residues. V gave up 5 bases and J gave up 4 bases; unmatched junction bases: 7. CDR1 and CDR2 (germline): MGHRA, YSYEKL. CDR3 residues: CASSYDRGEADTQYF. CDR3 DNA sequence: TGCGCCAGCAGCTATGACAGGGGGGAGGCAGATACGCAGTATTTT.

This clonotype was detected a few times. A junction end diverges from the germline sequence, so it may reflect a read error. The chain recombines TRBV3-1 with TRBJ2-5, with TRBD1 matching over 7 bases. Germline CDR1 is LGHDT and CDR2 is YNNKEL (reference sequence). This CDR3 has 16 residues. The CDR3 region has the DNA TGTGCCAGCAGGCAAGTTTCGACAGGGCCTAAAGAGACCCAGTACTTC. Encoded protein: CASRQVSTGPKETQYF.

This clonotype was detected a few times. This chain joins TRBV2 and TRBJ2-6; 8 bases map to TRBD1. Trimming cost V 6 bases and J 3 bases; bases outside gene matches: 1. Germline CDR1 and CDR2: SNHLY and FYNNEI. This CDR3 has 14 amino acids. The chain's CDR3 is CASSRGHGANVLTF. As DNA, the CDR3 is TGTGCCAGCAGCAGGGGGCATGGGGCCAACGTCCTGACTTTC.

The chain's CDR3 is CASSQNLDLHGYTF. CDR3 in DNA: TGCGCCAGCAGCCAAAATCTGGACTTGCATGGCTACACCTTC. The chain recombines TRBV4-1 with TRBJ1-2, with unresolved D. Trimming took off 2 bases at V and 6 bases at J, with 13 bases between the two ends. The CDR3 consists of 14 residues. Germline CDR1 reads MGHRA; CDR2 reads YSYEKL.

This clonotype was seen only a few times. This rearrangement joins TRBV6-1 to TRBJ2-7; D remains unclear. The length of the CDR3 is 14 residues. V lost 6 bases and J 0 bases, leaving 12 bases between the germline ends. Germline V gives CDR1 MNHNS, CDR2 SASEGT. The CDR3 sequence is CASSGHSSSYEQYF. CDR3 DNA sequence: TGTGCCAGCAGCGGGCATTCGAGCTCCTACGAGCAGTACTTC.

This clonotype was counted ten times or more. The J gene is TRBJ2-7, the V gene TRBV2, with 10 bases fitting TRBD1. V was clipped by 7 bases and J by 4 bases; unmatched bases: 19. Looked up from germline, CDR1 is SNHLY and CDR2 is FYNNEI. The CDR3 length is 18 residues. The CDR3 bases are TGTGCCAGCACCGTCGAGTTGGAAATCTGGGACAGGGGTTACGAGCAGTACTTC. It translates to CASTVELEIWDRGYEQYF. Together with reference TRBV2 and TRBJ2-7, the CDR3 gives the full variable domain: EPEVTQTPSHQVTQMGQEVILRCVPISNHLYFYWYRQILGQKVEFLVSFYNNEISEKSEIFDDQFSVERPDGSNFTLKIRSTKLEDSAMYFCASTVELEIWDRGYEQYFGPGTRLTVT.

The chain joins TRBV19 to TRBJ2-3; no definite D call. V gave up 2 bases and J gave up 7 bases, with 16 bases separating them. The CDR3 runs 15 residues. Per germline, CDR1 LNHDA and CDR2 SQIVND (reference sequence). As DNA, the CDR3 is TGTGCCAGTAGTATAACTAAGGCCAAGGCGTATACGCAGTATTTT. Amino acids: CASSITKAKAYTQYF.

Concerning this clonotype: A much larger clonotype is one base distant, so this may be a read error. CDR3 sequence (DNA): TGCGCCAGCAGCCTGACTAGCGGGGGGTTGTTCAATGAGCAGTACTTC. Translation gives CASSLTSGGLFNEQYF. The genes are TRBV5-1 and TRBJ2-5; 13 nucleotides match TRBD2. V lost 4 bases, J lost 11 bases, and 14 bases stayed unmatched. The CDR3 has 16 residues. Germline V lookup: CDR1 SGHRS, CDR2 YFSETQ.

This chain joins TRBV20-1 and TRBJ2-7; D gene uncertain. V lost 6 bases and J lost 2, with 11 bases in between. There are 12 residues in the CDR3. Germline CDR1 DFQATT, CDR2 SNEGSKA (reference sequence). For the CDR3, the DNA is TGCAGTGCACGGAACAGCGCCTACGAGCAGTACTTC. This gives the protein CSARNSAYEQYF.

This clonotype was seen more than once but under ten times. This chain connects TRBV7-2 to TRBJ1-6; D unclear. The CDR3 contains 17 residues. Deletions cut 1 base from V and 0 bases from J, with 10 bases between. Germline lookup yields CDR1 SGHTA and CDR2 FQGNSA. CDR3 in DNA: TGTGCCAGCAGCTTAGGGTTAAGCCTCTCCTATAATTCACCCCTCCACTTT. This translates into CASSLGLSLSYNSPLHF.

The chain couples TRBV3-1 to TRBJ2-7, with D perhaps assigned TRBD1 or TRBD2 (6 bases each). The V end lost 1 base, the J end lost 6 bases, and 22 bases lay between the germline ends. Germline CDR1 is LGHDT and CDR2 is YNNKEL (reference sequence). CDR3 length: 17 residues. The CDR3 nucleotides are TGTGCCAGCAGCCAAGTACTTTTGGTAGGGGGGACGGGCGAGCAGTACTTC. Residues: CASSQVLLVGGTGEQYF.

J is TRBJ2-3 and V is TRBV2; D is undetermined. Trimming cost V 8 bases and J 3 bases, with 6 bases left between them. The CDR3 loop spans 11 amino acids. CDR1 SNHLY and CDR2 FYNNEI come from the germline V gene. CDR3: CASVPTDTQYF. The CDR3 DNA reads TGTGCCAGCGTTCCTACAGATACGCAGTATTTT.

Written as DNA, the CDR3 is TGCGCCAGCAGCGACAGGCCTTACAATGAGCAGTTCTTC. Translating gives CASSDRPYNEQFF. V is TRBV5-1 and J is TRBJ2-1; a weak D match, TRBD1 (6 bases). CDR1 is SGHRS and CDR2 is YFSETQ in the germline V gene. Trimming stripped 4 bases from V and 4 bases from J, with 9 bases between. CDR3 size: 13 residues.

This clonotype came up a few times. The chain employs TRBV10-2 and TRBJ1-2, with a tentative D call TRBD1 (5 bases). This CDR3 spans 16 amino acids. Trimming shortened V by 6 bases and J by 4 bases, and 21 bases separated the two germline ends. Per the germline V gene, CDR1 is WSHSY and CDR2 is SAAADI. The CDR3 spells CASSESTAHRIYGYTF. Written as DNA, the CDR3 is TGCGCCAGCAGCGAATCGACAGCCCATCGGATCTATGGCTACACCTTC.

This clonotype was recorded once. The rearrangement links TRBV5-6 to TRBJ2-4; 9 nucleotides line up with TRBD2. V was pared by 2 bases and J by 0 bases, with 3 bases of the junction left unmatched. The germline V gene encodes CDR1 SGHDT and CDR2 YYEEEE. CDR3 length equals 16 residues. CDR3 DNA: TGTGCCAGCAGCTTCCTAGCGGGGATAGCCAAAAACATTCAGTACTTC. It codes for CASSFLAGIAKNIQYF.

CDR3: CASSPRTGRNQPQHF. For the CDR3, the DNA is TGTGCCAGCAGCCCTAGGACAGGGCGGAATCAGCCCCAGCATTTT. This rearrangement joins TRBV3-1 to TRBJ1-5; TRBD1 matches 8 bases. This CDR3 has 15 amino acids. V gave up 4 bases and J gave up 4 bases; unmatched junction bases: 6. The germline CDR1 and CDR2 sequences are LGHDT and YNNKEL (reference sequence).

The CDR3 sequence is CASSLIGRAWGNEQFF. The CDR3 bases are TGTGCCAGCAGTTTAATAGGGAGGGCCTGGGGTAATGAGCAGTTCTTC. This chain joins TRBV28 and TRBJ2-1; 7 bases fit TRBD2. This CDR3 comprises 16 residues. From germline, CDR1 is MDHEN and CDR2 SYDVKM. V was clipped by 2 bases and J by 7 bases; unmatched bases: 11.

This clonotype was seen a few times. The V call is TRBV21-1, the J call TRBJ1-2; the tabulated D call, TRBD1, remains unverified against the DNA. TRBV21-1 counts as a pseudogene. CDR3 size: 13 residues. CDR3 protein: CASSKCGREGYTF. Here the CDR3 DNA reads TGTGCCAGCAGCAAATGTGGCAGGGAGGGCTACACCTTC.